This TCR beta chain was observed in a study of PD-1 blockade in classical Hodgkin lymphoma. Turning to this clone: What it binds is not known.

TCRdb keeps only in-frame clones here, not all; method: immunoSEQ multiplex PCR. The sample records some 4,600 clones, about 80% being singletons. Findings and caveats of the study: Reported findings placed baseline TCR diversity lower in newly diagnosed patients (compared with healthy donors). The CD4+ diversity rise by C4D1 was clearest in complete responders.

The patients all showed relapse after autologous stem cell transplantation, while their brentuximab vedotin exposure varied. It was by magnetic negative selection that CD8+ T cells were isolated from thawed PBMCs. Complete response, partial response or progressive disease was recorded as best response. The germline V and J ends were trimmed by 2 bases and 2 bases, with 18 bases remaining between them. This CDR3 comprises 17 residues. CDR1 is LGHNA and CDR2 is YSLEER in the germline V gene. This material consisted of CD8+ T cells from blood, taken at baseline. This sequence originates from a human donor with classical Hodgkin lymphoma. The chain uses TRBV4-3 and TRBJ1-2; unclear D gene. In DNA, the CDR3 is TGCGCCAGCAGCCAAAAGATTGGGATGGAAAAGAACTATGGCTACACCTTC. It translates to CASSQKIGMEKNYGYTF.